Here is one TCR beta chain with its context. Only in-frame clones appear in the TCRdb table, and some are missing; sequencing was by immunoSEQ multiplex PCR. This table holds about 170,000 clones, approximately 85% found once. The germline V gene encodes CDR1 LGHNA and CDR2 YSLEER. V trimming: 1 base; J trimming: 5 bases; junction bases outside the gene matches: 12. This CDR3 contains 17 residues. These data belong to a study of blood T cell repertoires in COVID-19. The receptor's source is a man in his 60s who had recovered from COVID-19. J is TRBJ2-7 and V is TRBV4-3, with 9 bases lining up with TRBD1. Material for sequencing was peripheral blood. The CDR3 here is CASSQARVGTGRNEQYF. Written as DNA, the CDR3 is TGCGCCAGCAGCCAAGCGAGGGTGGGGACAGGGCGAAACGAGCAGTACTTC.